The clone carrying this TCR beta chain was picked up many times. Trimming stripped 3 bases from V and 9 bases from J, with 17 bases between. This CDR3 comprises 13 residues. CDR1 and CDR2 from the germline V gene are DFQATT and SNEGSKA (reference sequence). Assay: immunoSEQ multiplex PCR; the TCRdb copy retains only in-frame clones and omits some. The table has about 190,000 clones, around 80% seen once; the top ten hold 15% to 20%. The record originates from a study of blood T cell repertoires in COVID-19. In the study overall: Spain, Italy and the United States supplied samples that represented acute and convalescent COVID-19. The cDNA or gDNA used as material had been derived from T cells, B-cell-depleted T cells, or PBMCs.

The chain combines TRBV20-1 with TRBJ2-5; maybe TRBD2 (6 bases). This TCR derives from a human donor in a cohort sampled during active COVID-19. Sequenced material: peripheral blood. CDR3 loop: CSASYRDSGPQYF. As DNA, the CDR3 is TGCAGTGCTAGTTACCGGGACTCCGGTCCCCAGTACTTC.